This T cell receptor (beta chain) was profiled in a study of CXCR3-negative and CXCR3-positive naive CD8 T cells. The naive CD8+ gate required CD45RO-CCR7+CD27+CD95- phenotype. Germline V gene sequence: CDR1 DFQATT, CDR2 SNEGSKA (reference sequence). The CDR3 spans 13 residues. The TRB libraries of cDNA were built by UMI-labeled 5' RACE. TCRdb reprocessed the 5' RACE reads, with one entry per CDR3 protein and no DNA. Its table lists 140,000 to 150,000 distinct CDR3 sequences. Concerning this clonotype: No antigen is known for it.

Study results and caveats: Comparison of naive subsets found surface CD5 to be comparable, and TCR strength was inferred on the basis of TRB CDR3 properties. TRB CDR3s were more hydrophobic in CXCR3-positive than in CXCR3-negative naive cells.

The sequenced sample consisted of naive CXCR3+ CD8+ T cells from blood. As for subset: CD45RO-CCR7+CD27+CD95- naive CD8+ T cells expressing CXCR3 (TNR3+). V gene TRBV20-1 combines with J gene TRBJ2-7; TCRdb proposes TRBD1, but this gene call is untestable without DNA. The sequence was collected from a human donor in good health. Some clones in this sample may be carry-over from other donors' samples. The chain's CDR3 is CSAHGQETYEQYF.